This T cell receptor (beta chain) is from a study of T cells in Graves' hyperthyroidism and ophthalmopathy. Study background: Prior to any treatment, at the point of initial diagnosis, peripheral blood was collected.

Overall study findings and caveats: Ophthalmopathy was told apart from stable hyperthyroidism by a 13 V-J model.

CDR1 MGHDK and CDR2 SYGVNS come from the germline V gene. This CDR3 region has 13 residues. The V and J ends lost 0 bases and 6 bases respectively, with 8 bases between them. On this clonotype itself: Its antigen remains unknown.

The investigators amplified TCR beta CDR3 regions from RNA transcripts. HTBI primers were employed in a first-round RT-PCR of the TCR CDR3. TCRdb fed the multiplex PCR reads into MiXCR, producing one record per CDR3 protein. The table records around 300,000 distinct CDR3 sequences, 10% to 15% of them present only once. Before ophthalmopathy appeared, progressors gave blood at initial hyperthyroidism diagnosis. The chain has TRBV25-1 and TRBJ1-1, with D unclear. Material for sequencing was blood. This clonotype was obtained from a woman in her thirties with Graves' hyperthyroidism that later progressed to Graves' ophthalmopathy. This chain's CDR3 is CASSEYTEAEAFF. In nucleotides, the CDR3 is TGTGCCAGCAGTGAATACACAGAGGCTGAAGCTTTCTTT.